These 14 T cell receptor beta chains were sequenced from one sample in a study of cytomegalovirus exposure and HLA in healthy donors. The PCR contained 60 Vbeta and 13 Jbeta primers. Produced via immunoSEQ multiplex PCR; TCRdb's table is partial and in-frame only. Of about 140,000 clones listed, 70% to 80% are singletons. Specimen: PBMCs. These receptors were obtained from a female donor in good health and CMV-seronegative.

This chain links TRBV20-1 with TRBJ1-3; D uncertain. V was trimmed by 1 base and J by 5 bases, leaving 3 bases between them. The CDR3 totals 11 residues. Germline V CDR1 and CDR2: DFQATT, SNEGSKA (reference sequence). Written as DNA, the CDR3 is TGCAGTGCTAGAGGGCGAAACACCATATATTTT. It is translated as CSARGRNTIYF.

This chain joins TRBV9 and TRBJ1-2; possibly TRBD1 for D (5 bases). This CDR3 comprises 14 residues. V lost 0 bases and J 7 bases, leaving 13 bases between the germline ends. CDR1 and CDR2 from the germline V gene are SGDLS and YYNGEE. The CDR3 DNA is TGTGCCAGCAGCGTAGACCCAGGGTGGAGTGGCTACACCTTC. This codes for CASSVDPGWSGYTF.

The chain has TRBV19 and TRBJ2-5; 8 nucleotides agree with TRBD1. With 6 bases clipped from V and 5 bases from J, the junction kept 8 bases outside the gene matches. Germline assignment: CDR1 LNHDA and CDR2 SQIVND (reference sequence). CDR3 length: 14 amino acids. The DNA of the CDR3 is TGTGCCAGTAGGCTAACAGGGGGACGGGAGACCCAGTACTTC. It translates to CASRLTGGRETQYF. The whole variable domain, filled in from reference TRBV19 and TRBJ2-5, reads DGGITQSPKYLFRKEGQNVTLSCEQNLNHDAMYWYRQDPGQGLRLIYYSQIVNDFQKGDIAEGYSVSREKKESFPLTVTSAQKNPTAFYLCASRLTGGRETQYFGPGTRLLVL.

This chain connects TRBV7-9 to TRBJ2-1; 7 bases agree with TRBD1. The CDR3 covers 19 residues. Per the germline V gene, CDR1 is SEHNR and CDR2 is FQNEAQ (reference sequence). V lost 5 bases to trimming and J lost 4 bases; unmatched junction nucleotides: 20. The CDR3 DNA follows: TGTGCCAGCAGCCCACCGAGAGCCAAGAACAGGGGCCGATACAATGAGCAGTTCTTC. Residues: CASSPPRAKNRGRYNEQFF.

This clone appeared once. The chain has TRBV11-1 and TRBJ1-1, with D possibly TRBD1 on 6 matching bases. Germline CDR1 SGHAT, CDR2 FQDESV (reference sequence). The CDR3 length is 13 residues. Deletions cut 5 bases from V and 3 bases from J, with 10 bases between. DNA for the CDR3: TGTGCCAGCAGCCAGAACAGGGACACTGAAGCTTTCTTT. As protein: CASSQNRDTEAFF.

This chain uses TRBV19 with TRBJ2-1; 10 bases align to TRBD1. This CDR3 spans 15 amino acids. The J segment lost 4 bases and the V segment lost 10 bases, leaving 10 bases of the junction unmatched. CDR1 and CDR2 from the germline V gene are LNHDA and SQIVND (reference sequence). CDR3 nucleotides: TGTGCCACAAGTCCGACAGGGGGCTTGTACAATGAGCAGTTCTTC. This gives the protein CATSPTGGLYNEQFF. The whole variable domain, filled in from reference TRBV19 and TRBJ2-1, reads DGGITQSPKYLFRKEGQNVTLSCEQNLNHDAMYWYRQDPGQGLRLIYYSQIVNDFQKGDIAEGYSVSREKKESFPLTVTSAQKNPTAFYLCATSPTGGLYNEQFFGPGTRLTVL.

This chain joins TRBV18 and TRBJ1-1; D unresolved. CDR1 KGHSH and CDR2 LQKENI come from the germline V gene. The CDR3 length is 15 residues. The ends were cut back, 2 bases at V and 0 bases at J, with 10 bases in the middle. The DNA for the CDR3 is TGTGCCAGCTCACCAAGCCGGACTATGAACACTGAAGCTTTCTTT. This translates into CASSPSRTMNTEAFF.

The CDR3 reads CASSSQGAGQPQHF. CDR3 nucleotides: TGTGCCAGTAGTTCGCAGGGGGCTGGTCAGCCCCAGCATTTT. The chain links TRBV19 to TRBJ1-5, with TRBD1 matching 8 bases. The CDR3 is made up of 14 amino acids. Unmatched junction bases numbered 6, after V lost 5 bases and J lost 6 bases. Germline V gene data show CDR1 as LNHDA and CDR2 as SQIVND (reference sequence). Together with reference TRBV19 and TRBJ1-5, the CDR3 gives the full variable domain: DGGITQSPKYLFRKEGQNVTLSCEQNLNHDAMYWYRQDPGQGLRLIYYSQIVNDFQKGDIAEGYSVSREKKESFPLTVTSAQKNPTAFYLCASSSQGAGQPQHFGDGTRLSIL.

The rearrangement joins TRBV9 to TRBJ2-3; TRBD1 matches at 9 bases. Unmatched junction bases numbered 3, after V lost 0 bases and J lost 7 bases. Looked up from germline, CDR1 is SGDLS and CDR2 is YYNGEE. The CDR3 loop spans 14 amino acids. CDR3: CASSVVGQGNTQYF. CDR3 bases: TGTGCCAGCAGCGTAGTAGGACAGGGGAATACGCAGTATTTT.

The V call is TRBV29-1, the J call TRBJ2-5, with 14 bases aligning to TRBD2. Germline V gene sequence: CDR1 SQVTM, CDR2 ANQGSEA. V shed 6 bases and J 5 bases; nucleotides not matched to a gene: 8. The CDR3 spans 15 residues. CDR3 loop: CSVATSGGAFETQYF. The CDR3 region has the DNA TGCAGCGTAGCGACTAGCGGGGGGGCCTTCGAGACCCAGTACTTC.

DNA of the CDR3: TGCGCCAGCAGTGAGTCGTCGAAGCACACAGATACGCAGTATTTT. This codes for CASSESSKHTDTQYF. This chain uses TRBV10-1 with TRBJ2-3; no clear D gene. The V end lost 0 bases, the J end lost 2 bases, and 9 bases lay between the germline ends. CDR1 WNHNN and CDR2 SYGVQD come from the germline V gene (reference sequence). The CDR3 runs to 15 residues.

This chain connects TRBV27 to TRBJ2-7; a possible D gene is TRBD1 (5 bases). Trimming took 2 bases from V and 4 from J, leaving 12 bases between them. The CDR3 is 14 amino acids. Germline V lookup: CDR1 MNHEY, CDR2 SMNVEV (reference sequence). The CDR3: CASSLQGVGYEQYF. The CDR3 DNA follows: TGTGCCAGCAGTTTACAAGGGGTTGGGTACGAGCAGTACTTC.

The chain combines TRBV29-1 with TRBJ1-1; 11 nucleotides agree with TRBD1. V lost 8 bases to trimming and J lost 3 bases; unmatched junction nucleotides: 5. The germline CDR1 and CDR2 sequences are SQVTM and ANQGSEA. The CDR3 spans 13 residues. CDR3 amino acids: CSSLGQGDTEAFF. DNA for the CDR3: TGCAGCTCACTGGGACAGGGGGACACTGAAGCTTTCTTT.

This clone was picked up a small number of times. The chain combines TRBV15 with TRBJ1-4; unclear D gene. Looked up from germline, CDR1 is LNHNV and CDR2 is YYDKDF (reference sequence). There are 16 residues in the CDR3. V gave up 0 bases and J gave up 2 bases, with 10 bases separating them. For the CDR3, the DNA is TGTGCCACCAGCAGAGATTACAGTGGGACTAATGAAAAACTGTTTTTT. Residues: CATSRDYSGTNEKLFF.